This TCR beta chain was identified in a study of blood T cells in healthy people across ages. The CDR3 totals 16 residues. CDR1 is LGHNA, CDR2 YNFKEQ, per germline. Deletions cut 5 bases from V and 2 bases from J, with 18 bases between. The authors ran a second PCR of 7 to 11 cycles using a sample-barcoded 5' primer and a J-beta primer mix. TCRdb redid the calling of the 5' RACE reads with MiXCR, one entry per CDR3 protein. Of under 2,000,000 distinct CDR3 sequences in the sample, around half are singletons; the top ten hold less than 2.5%. The source of this sequence is a woman between 35 and 50 years old in good health. The sample was blood. The chain is built from TRBV4-2 and TRBJ1-2; a weak D match, TRBD1 (5 bases). Here the CDR3 reads CASSYHIGEGNYGYTF. In DNA, the CDR3 is TGTGCCAGCAGCTATCACATCGGGGAGGGGAACTATGGCTACACCTTC.